Following are 26 T cell receptor beta chains from one sample sequenced in a study of T cell responses to AZD1222 COVID-19 vaccine. Assay used: immunoSEQ multiplex PCR; TCRdb lists only in-frame clones, some missing. In the table there are around 180,000 clones, approximately 86% of which are singletons. The sample was peripheral blood, taken on day 0 of AZD1222 vaccination. Receptors originate from an adult in good health.

The genes are TRBV21-1 and TRBJ1-3; the table gives TRBD1 as D, unverified against the DNA. TRBV21-1 is annotated as a pseudogene. The CDR3 loop spans 16 amino acids. Here the CDR3 reads CASSKDITASGNTIYF. DNA of the CDR3: TGTGCCAGCAGCAAGGACATAACAGCTTCTGGAAACACCATATATTTT.

The gene calls are TRBV19 and TRBJ2-7; 7 positions match TRBD1. V was pared by 1 base and J by 6 bases, with 12 bases of the junction left unmatched. Germline CDR1 reads LNHDA; CDR2 reads SQIVND (reference sequence). This CDR3 has 16 residues. CDR3 residues: CASSIAPRQGSIEQYF. CDR3 in DNA: TGTGCCAGTAGTATAGCCCCGCGACAGGGATCTATCGAGCAGTACTTC.

The chain uses TRBV15 and TRBJ2-7, with D possibly TRBD2 on 5 matching bases. Germline loops: CDR1 LNHNV, CDR2 YYDKDF (reference sequence). The V gene lost 3 bases and the J gene lost 4 bases, with 13 bases spanning the gap. The length of the CDR3 is 14 residues. The CDR3 here is CATSSPSERYEQYF. As DNA, the CDR3 is TGTGCCACCAGCAGTCCCTCCGAGCGGTACGAGCAGTACTTC.

This sequence joins TRBV9 and TRBJ1-1; D gene unclear. Trimming shortened V by 0 bases and J by 4 bases, and 7 bases separated the two germline ends. The germline gives CDR1 SGDLS, CDR2 YYNGEE. The CDR3 is 13 residues long. The CDR3 region is CASSVDHSTEAFF. The CDR3 DNA reads as TGTGCCAGCAGCGTAGACCACAGCACTGAAGCTTTCTTT.

The chain combines TRBV11-2 with TRBJ1-3; no clear D. Trimming took 1 base from V and 9 from J, leaving 4 bases between them. Germline lookup yields CDR1 SGHAT and CDR2 FQNNGV. The CDR3 extends over 11 amino acids. The CDR3 is CASSLGGTIYF. CDR3 bases: TGTGCCAGCAGCTTAGGAGGCACCATATATTTT.

CDR3 bases: TGTGCCAGCTCACCACAAGGGACGGAGAGCACAGATACGCAGTATTTT. Translation: CASSPQGTESTDTQYF. This sequence joins TRBV18 and TRBJ2-3; D may match TRBD1 or TRBD2 (5 bases each). V lost 1 base to trimming and J lost 0 bases, with 11 bases between them. CDR3 size: 16 residues. CDR1 and CDR2 (germline): KGHSH, LQKENI.

This chain connects TRBV18 to TRBJ2-7, with TRBD2 identical over 14 bases. Germline trimming cut 2 bases from V and 6 bases from J; bases unmatched to any gene: 3. The CDR3 totals 15 residues. Looked up from germline, CDR1 is KGHSH and CDR2 is LQKENI. CDR3 sequence reads: CASSPLGTSGSEQYF. CDR3 sequence (DNA): TGTGCCAGCTCACCATTAGGGACTAGCGGGAGCGAGCAGTACTTC.

This clone has a single count. This chain links TRBV11-2 with TRBJ2-1; 12 bases line up with TRBD2. The V segment lost 0 bases and the J segment 7 bases; nucleotides outside the gene matches: 10. Germline CDR1 SGHAT, CDR2 FQNNGV. This CDR3 contains 18 residues. CDR3 DNA: TGTGCCAGCAGCTTAGACCTCCGCCTAGCGGGAGGGGGGAATGAGCAGTTCTTC. It specifies CASSLDLRLAGGGNEQFF.

J is TRBJ2-5 and V is TRBV14; 9 bases match TRBD2. The CDR3 loop spans 18 amino acids. Germline V lookup: CDR1 SGHDN, CDR2 FVKESK. Germline trimming cut 1 base from V and 5 bases from J; bases unmatched to any gene: 14. The CDR3 DNA is TGTGCCAGCAGCCAAGGAGCGACTAGCGGCATAGGGGGTGAGACCCAGTACTTC. Protein sequence: CASSQGATSGIGGETQYF.

This clone came up once. The genes are TRBV2 and TRBJ2-3, with 9 bases lining up with TRBD2. Germline lookup yields CDR1 SNHLY and CDR2 FYNNEI. With V trimmed by 4 bases and J by 2 bases, 10 bases remained unmatched. The CDR3 runs 17 residues. The CDR3 region is CASSAPRIAGATDTQYF. As DNA, the CDR3 is TGTGCCAGCAGTGCCCCCCGGATAGCGGGGGCCACAGATACGCAGTATTTT.

CDR3 coding DNA: TGTGCCAGCAGCTCAGGCGGGAGCGAGCAGTACTTC. Its protein product is CASSSGGSEQYF. The gene calls are TRBV7-9 and TRBJ2-7, with TRBD2 identical over 7 bases. Trimming took 4 bases from V and 6 from J; bases not matched to a gene: 3. CDR3 size: 12 residues. The germline V gene has CDR1 SEHNR and CDR2 FQNEAQ (reference sequence).

This clone turned up a few times. This chain links TRBV6-1 with TRBJ1-3, with 7 bases identical to TRBD1. CDR1 is MNHNS and CDR2 is SASEGT in the germline V gene. Germline trimming cut 0 bases from V and 2 bases from J; bases unmatched to any gene: 1. The CDR3 extends over 15 amino acids. For the CDR3, the DNA is TGTGCCAGCAGTGAAGCGGGGACAGCTGGAAACACCATATATTTT. Its protein is CASSEAGTAGNTIYF.

The chain uses TRBV7-2 and TRBJ2-7; the match to TRBD1 covers 7 bases. This CDR3 comprises 15 residues. The germline gives CDR1 SGHTA, CDR2 FQGNSA. The trim removed 5 bases at V and 5 bases at J, leaving 12 bases unmatched. DNA for the CDR3: TGTGCCAGCAGCCCCTCCCGTGACAGGGTCGACGAGCAGTACTTC. Amino acid sequence: CASSPSRDRVDEQYF.

This clone occurred once. The rearrangement links TRBV27 to TRBJ1-6; tentatively, D is TRBD1 (5 bases). The CDR3 spans 18 residues. Germline CDR1 and CDR2: MNHEY and SMNVEV (reference sequence). Trimming cost V 5 bases and J 0 bases, with 17 bases left between them. CDR3 in DNA: TGTGCCAGCAGTCAAGGGGCAGGCCCTCCCTCCTATAATTCACCCCTCCACTTT. Its protein product is CASSQGAGPPSYNSPLHF.

This clone has just one count. The chain employs TRBV5-5 and TRBJ1-5; the match to TRBD1 covers 8 bases. Trimming removed 0 bases from V and 3 bases from J; junction bases left unmatched: 2. This CDR3 comprises 15 residues. Germline lookup yields CDR1 SGHKS and CDR2 YYEKEE (reference sequence). As DNA, the CDR3 is TGTGCCAGCAGCTTGGACAGGGGGTACAATCAGCCCCAGCATTTT. Translation: CASSLDRGYNQPQHF.

This chain joins TRBV19 and TRBJ1-3; D is ambiguous. This CDR3 region has 12 residues. CDR1 is LNHDA and CDR2 is SQIVND in the germline V gene (reference sequence). Trimming left V 5 bases short and J 2 bases short, with 4 bases between. CDR3 sequence (DNA): TGTGCCAGTAGTCGTCCTGGAAACACCATATATTTT. It codes for CASSRPGNTIYF.

The chain links TRBV28 to TRBJ2-7; no definite D call. The CDR3 spans 14 residues. Germline CDR1 MDHEN, CDR2 SYDVKM. V shed 5 bases and J shed 2 bases, with 13 bases lying between them. Here the CDR3 reads CASSPPGPPYEQYF. The CDR3 nucleotides read TGTGCCAGCAGTCCCCCCGGGCCACCCTACGAGCAGTACTTC.

CDR3 residues: CASSLGHPPLDEQFF. In DNA form, the CDR3 reads TGTGCCAGTAGTTTGGGCCACCCCCCTTTGGATGAGCAGTTCTTC. The chain has TRBV19 and TRBJ2-1; unclear D gene. The length of the CDR3 is 15 residues. The V and J ends lost 5 bases and 8 bases respectively, with 19 bases between them. Germline-derived CDR1 and CDR2 are LNHDA and SQIVND (reference sequence).

V and J are TRBV27 and TRBJ1-3, with TRBD1 as a possible D gene (6 bases). V shed 0 bases and J shed 2 bases, with 14 bases lying between them. CDR3 length equals 17 residues. Germline V gene sequence: CDR1 MNHEY, CDR2 SMNVEV (reference sequence). DNA for the CDR3: TGTGCCAGCAGTTTATCATACAGGGAAACACCTGGAAACACCATATATTTT. Protein: CASSLSYRETPGNTIYF.

V and J are TRBV11-2 and TRBJ1-2; unclear D gene. The germline V gene encodes CDR1 SGHAT and CDR2 FQNNGV. V lost 0 bases and J 4 bases, leaving 3 bases between the germline ends. CDR3 length: 12 residues. In DNA form, the CDR3 reads TGTGCCAGCAGCTTAGAGATCTATGGCTACACCTTC. It specifies CASSLEIYGYTF. Combining the CDR3 with reference TRBV11-2 and TRBJ1-2 gives the whole variable domain EAGVAQSPRYKIIEKRQSVAFWCNPISGHATLYWYQQILGQGPKLLIQFQNNGVVDDSQLPKDRFSAERLKGVDSTLKIQPAKLEDSAVYLCASSLEIYGYTFGSGTRLTVV.

J is TRBJ1-2 and V is TRBV10-3; D not resolved. CDR1 is ENHRY, CDR2 SYGVKD, per germline. The CDR3 has 16 amino acids. Trimming removed 6 bases from V and 0 bases from J, with 17 bases in between. The CDR3 region has the DNA TGTGCCATCAGCCGGGCTCTAACATATGCTAACTATGGCTACACCTTC. Its translation is CAISRALTYANYGYTF.

The V and J genes are TRBV29-1 and TRBJ1-1; no definite D call. The CDR3 is 14 amino acids. Germline values: CDR1 SQVTM, CDR2 ANQGSEA. The V end lost 7 bases, the J end lost 4 bases, and 19 bases lay between the germline ends. CDR3 coding DNA: TGCAGCGGTATCAAAAGGGCCGATGGCACTGAAGCTTTCTTT. Translated: CSGIKRADGTEAFF.

This clone was observed a single time. The gene calls are TRBV28 and TRBJ2-7; TRBD1 aligns across 10 bases. V shed 3 bases and J 2 bases; nucleotides not matched to a gene: 7. Germline CDR1 reads MDHEN; CDR2 reads SYDVKM. CDR3 size: 16 residues. CDR3 nucleotides: TGTGCCAGCAGTTTTTCTTCGGACAGGGGGACCTACGAGCAGTACTTC. It specifies CASSFSSDRGTYEQYF.

The chain employs TRBV13 and TRBJ2-2; 10 nucleotides match TRBD2. The CDR3 extends over 17 amino acids. Germline V gives CDR1 PRHDT, CDR2 FYEKMQ (reference sequence). With 5 bases clipped from V and 7 bases from J, the junction kept 13 bases outside the gene matches. CDR3 in amino acids: CASSQTLAGAQGGELFF. CDR3 in DNA: TGTGCCAGCAGCCAGACCCTAGCGGGAGCCCAGGGCGGGGAGCTGTTTTTT.

V is TRBV7-3 and J is TRBJ2-3; 14 bases line up with TRBD2. Germline lookup yields CDR1 SGHTA and CDR2 FQGTGA. This CDR3 is built from 16 residues. J was trimmed by 1 base and V by 4 bases; bases with no gene match: 1. Here the CDR3 DNA reads TGTGCCAGCAGCTCGACTAGCGGGAGGGGCACAGATACGCAGTATTTT. It translates to CASSSTSGRGTDTQYF.

The chain is built from TRBV29-1 and TRBJ2-5; D unclear. Germline CDR1 and CDR2: SQVTM and ANQGSEA. The CDR3 has 13 residues. Trimming shortened V by 1 base and J by 1 base, and 7 bases separated the two germline ends. The CDR3 here is CSVEGRFQETQYF. DNA for the CDR3: TGCAGCGTTGAAGGGCGCTTCCAAGAGACCCAGTACTTC.